The 17 T cell receptor beta chains below all came from one sample that was sequenced in a study of patients and donors after allogeneic stem cell transplantation. MiXCR, applied by TCRdb to the RT-PCR reads, yields one record per CDR3 protein. The sample yields about 960,000 distinct CDR3 sequences, roughly 17% seen once. The specimen was blood, either unsorted or a sorted T cell fraction (not recorded which). All receptors come from a human donor who was either an allogeneic HSCT recipient or a stem cell or donor lymphocyte infusion donor (not recorded which). It is not recorded whose cells these are; they may come from a transplant donor.

This clonotype was detected a few times. The chain uses TRBV30 and TRBJ2-7; D not certain. Germline assignment: CDR1 GTSNPN and CDR2 SVGIG (reference sequence). CDR3 length equals 12 residues. The V and J ends lost 3 bases and 4 bases respectively, with 10 bases between them. CDR3 in amino acids: CAWRPLGYEQYF. For the CDR3, the DNA is TGTGCCTGGAGGCCCTTAGGGTACGAGCAGTACTTC.

The CDR3 DNA is TGTGCCAGCAAGACAGGAACACCCTACGAGCAGTACTTC. It encodes CASKTGTPYEQYF. The chain carries TRBV2 and TRBJ2-7; D is possibly TRBD1 (6 bases). V shed 7 bases and J shed 2 bases, with 12 bases lying between them. From germline, CDR1 is SNHLY and CDR2 FYNNEI. The CDR3 is 13 amino acids.

This chain uses TRBV20-1 with TRBJ1-2; the match to TRBD1 covers 8 bases. After removal of 6 bases from V and 6 bases from J, the junction contained 15 bases not matched to a gene. Germline CDR1 DFQATT, CDR2 SNEGSKA (reference sequence). The CDR3 has 15 residues. The CDR3 spells CSAQGATGVRHGYTF. CDR3 bases: TGCAGTGCCCAGGGGGCCACAGGGGTTCGTCATGGCTACACCTTC.

This clonotype was recorded a few times. The chain employs TRBV10-3 and TRBJ2-5; D may be TRBD2 (6 bases). The CDR3 runs 15 residues. Germline V CDR1 and CDR2: ENHRY, SYGVKD. The V end was cut by 2 bases, the J end by 1 base, with 11 bases between. The CDR3 DNA reads TGTGCCATCAGTGAGGCGGGGTACCCCCAAGAGACCCAGTACTTC. This codes for CAISEAGYPQETQYF.

The V gene is TRBV12-3 or TRBV12-4, the J gene TRBJ1-2; D is possibly TRBD1 (5 bases). V shed 6 bases and J shed 8 bases, with 16 bases lying between them. The CDR3 loop spans 13 amino acids. The CDR3 region is CASREQESKGYTF. DNA of the CDR3: TGTGCCAGCAGGGAACAGGAGAGTAAGGGCTACACCTTC.

The V and J genes are TRBV20-1 and TRBJ2-1, with D possibly matching TRBD2 (6 bases). V lost 5 bases to trimming and J lost 8 bases, with 22 bases between them. The CDR3 runs to 15 residues. Germline assignment: CDR1 DFQATT and CDR2 SNEGSKA (reference sequence). CDR3 nucleotides: TGCAGTGCTTCCCGACGGGGCGCGGGAAGGTATGAGCAGTTCTTC. It translates to CSASRRGAGRYEQFF.

V usage is TRBV7-9 and J usage is TRBJ2-3; possible D gene TRBD1, 5 bases. Trimming cost V 5 bases and J 2 bases, with 14 bases left between them. The CDR3 is 15 amino acids. Per germline, CDR1 SEHNR and CDR2 FQNEAQ (reference sequence). The CDR3 DNA follows: TGTGCCAGCAGCGCTCCACAGGCCTTCACAGATACGCAGTATTTT. It is translated as CASSAPQAFTDTQYF.

The chain links TRBV24-1 to TRBJ1-2; TRBD1 is a possible D gene (5 bases). The germline V gene has CDR1 KGHDR and CDR2 SFDVKD. The length of the CDR3 is 13 residues. The V and J ends lost 4 bases and 7 bases respectively, with 12 bases between them. CDR3 sequence: CATSDGTAGGYTF. For the CDR3, the DNA is TGTGCCACCAGTGACGGGACGGCGGGTGGCTACACCTTC.

The gene calls are TRBV7-8 and TRBJ2-1, with 9 bases aligning to TRBD2. This CDR3 is 16 amino acids long. CDR1 is SGHVS and CDR2 is FQNEAQ in the germline V gene. The ends lost 1 base at V and 7 bases at J; junction bases unmatched: 8. In DNA, the CDR3 is TGTGCCAGCAGCTTAGGCGGCGGGAGGGCGAAGAATGAGCAGTTCTTC. Its protein product is CASSLGGGRAKNEQFF.

The rearrangement uses TRBV11-1 and TRBJ2-1; possible D gene TRBD2, 6 bases. Trimming removed 3 bases at V and 4 bases at J, with 22 bases between. The V gene's germline CDR1 is SGHAT and CDR2 FQDESV (reference sequence). The CDR3 spans 18 residues. CDR3 DNA: TGTGCCAGCAGCTTCGCCCGACTAGTCCAGCTGCTTTACAATGAGCAGTTCTTC. Translation: CASSFARLVQLLYNEQFF.

This clonotype was seen a few times. The V call is TRBV2, the J call TRBJ2-5, with TRBD2 as a possible D gene (5 bases). The germline V gene encodes CDR1 SNHLY and CDR2 FYNNEI. The CDR3 runs 12 residues. The V gene lost 4 bases and the J gene lost 5 bases, with 8 bases spanning the gap. CDR3 loop: CASSGRGETQYF. The CDR3 bases are TGTGCCAGCAGTGGTCGAGGGGAGACCCAGTACTTC.

The sample holds a few counts of this clonotype. The rearrangement joins TRBV7-2 to TRBJ1-5, with D perhaps TRBD1 (5 bases). Germline assignment: CDR1 SGHTA and CDR2 FQGNSA. CDR3 length: 14 residues. Deletions cut 1 base from V and 10 bases from J, with 14 bases between. The CDR3 protein is CASSLVSGLGPQHF. In nucleotides, the CDR3 is TGTGCCAGCAGCTTAGTGTCAGGGTTGGGTCCCCAGCATTTT.

The chain couples TRBV4-2 to TRBJ2-1, with a possible D match to TRBD1 (7 bases). Germline V gives CDR1 LGHNA, CDR2 YNFKEQ. Trimming shortened V by 0 bases and J by 7 bases, and 13 bases separated the two germline ends. The CDR3 spans 15 residues. The CDR3 region has the DNA TGTGCCAGCAGCCAAGATTGGGCAGGGGGGAATGAGCAGTTCTTC. It translates to CASSQDWAGGNEQFF.

In this sample, this clonotype turned up a few times. The CDR3 DNA follows: TGTGCCAGCAGCTTACAGGGGGCGTCTAACTATGGCTACACCTTC. Encoded protein: CASSLQGASNYGYTF. This rearrangement joins TRBV7-2 to TRBJ1-2, with 8 bases fitting TRBD1. Germline lookup yields CDR1 SGHTA and CDR2 FQGNSA. V was pared by 2 bases and J by 0 bases, with 2 bases of the junction left unmatched. The CDR3 is 15 amino acids.

V gene TRBV5-8 combines with J gene TRBJ2-1; 10 positions agree with TRBD2. The V gene end was trimmed by 2 bases and the J gene end by 8 bases; junction bases not matched to a gene: 7. In germline, CDR1 is SGHTS, CDR2 YDEGEE. This CDR3 contains 15 residues. The CDR3 loop reads CASSLPAGGPDEQFF. As DNA, the CDR3 is TGTGCCAGCAGCTTACCAGCGGGGGGGCCAGATGAGCAGTTCTTC.

The chain couples TRBV4-2 to TRBJ2-5, with 8 bases fitting TRBD2. V shed 2 bases and J 2 bases; nucleotides not matched to a gene: 13. Germline CDR1 and CDR2: LGHNA and YNFKEQ. The CDR3 extends over 18 amino acids. Here the CDR3 DNA reads TGTGCCAGCAGCCAAAGGAAGGGCGGCGGGGGGAATCAAGAGACCCAGTACTTC. This translates into CASSQRKGGGGNQETQYF.

This chain links TRBV9 with TRBJ2-5; D ambiguous. Per the germline V gene, CDR1 is SGDLS and CDR2 is YYNGEE. This CDR3 spans 12 amino acids. Trimming left V 1 base short and J 3 bases short, with 4 bases between. In DNA, the CDR3 is TGTGCCAGCAGCGTATCCGAAGAGACCCAGTACTTC. This translates into CASSVSEETQYF.